This T cell receptor (beta chain) was obtained from a study of cytomegalovirus exposure and HLA in healthy donors. Regarding the study as a whole: Later work showed greater clonal expansion in HLA-associated TCR beta chains than in equally common others. Information on immune exposure was restricted to one variable (CMV serostatus).

A remark on this clone: Its antigen is not identified.

Germline loops: CDR1 GTSNPN, CDR2 SVGIG (reference sequence). This CDR3 spans 14 amino acids. V trimming: 3 bases; J trimming: 7 bases; junction bases outside the gene matches: 9. In the PCR, 60 Vbeta and 13 Jbeta primers were used. Here immunoSEQ multiplex PCR was the method, and the copy in TCRdb shows in-frame clones only, minus some. The sample contains about 200,000 clones, about four fifths of which appear only once. The clonotype originates from a woman aged 25-40 years in good health and CMV-seropositive. Sequencing input: PBMCs. The genes are TRBV30 and TRBJ1-2, with 9 positions matching TRBD1. The CDR3 loop is CAWRFSGTGSGYTF. CDR3 DNA: TGTGCCTGGAGATTTTCCGGGACAGGGTCTGGCTACACCTTC.